Following are 7 T cell receptor beta chains from one sample sequenced in a study of T cells in Graves' hyperthyroidism and ophthalmopathy. The source material, RNA transcripts, was used to amplify TCR beta CDR3 regions. When the TCR CDR3 underwent first-round RT-PCR, the HTBI primer set was used. TCRdb used MiXCR to reprocess the multiplex PCR reads, holding one entry per CDR3 protein. Of 600,000 to 750,000 distinct CDR3 sequences in the sample, roughly 17% were seen once. Sequenced input: blood. The source of these receptors is a man between 50 and 59 years old with Graves' hyperthyroidism.

This clonotype appeared a few times. This chain uses TRBV6-2 or TRBV6-3 with TRBJ1-2; D remains ambiguous. The V end lost 8 bases, the J end lost 2 bases, and 9 bases lay between the germline ends. Germline CDR1 reads MNHEY; CDR2 reads SVGEGT. The CDR3 extends over 12 amino acids. The CDR3 loop reads CASGLPNYGYTF. CDR3 coding DNA: TGTGCCAGCGGACTGCCCAACTATGGCTACACCTTC.

This clonotype came up many times. V usage is TRBV30 and J usage is TRBJ2-7, with D tentatively TRBD1 or TRBD2 (5 bases each). Germline values: CDR1 GTSNPN, CDR2 SVGIG (reference sequence). Deletions cut 7 bases from V and 0 bases from J, with 16 bases between. This CDR3 comprises 14 residues. The CDR3 here is CALIRDGSSYEQYF. Here the CDR3 DNA reads TGTGCCTTGATCCGGGACGGGTCCTCCTACGAGCAGTACTTC.

The chain links TRBV13 to TRBJ2-5, with D possibly matching TRBD1 (5 bases). The V gene's germline CDR1 is PRHDT and CDR2 FYEKMQ (reference sequence). The V end lost 5 bases, the J end lost 3 bases, and 10 bases lay between the germline ends. The CDR3 consists of 13 residues. CDR3 nucleotide sequence: TGTGCCAGCAGCACCGACAGAAAAGAGACCCAGTACTTC. The encoded protein is CASSTDRKETQYF.

In its sample, this clonotype was seen many times. The rearrangement links TRBV27 to TRBJ2-1; TRBD1 aligns across 7 bases. V dropped 8 bases and J dropped 0; count of bases not matched to a gene: 10. Germline values: CDR1 MNHEY, CDR2 SMNVEV (reference sequence). The length of the CDR3 is 16 residues. CDR3 protein: CASRYRGQSSYNEQFF. In DNA, the CDR3 is TGTGCCAGCCGATACAGGGGCCAGAGCTCCTACAATGAGCAGTTCTTC.

Many counts were recorded for this clonotype. The chain has TRBV30 and TRBJ1-2; D unclear. V lost 1 base and J 4 bases, leaving 7 bases between the germline ends. The CDR3 totals 12 residues. Germline V lookup: CDR1 GTSNPN, CDR2 SVGIG (reference sequence). The CDR3, as DNA: TGTGCCTGGAGTGCGAGGCTCTATGGCTACACCTTC. It codes for CAWSARLYGYTF.

This sequence joins TRBV15 and TRBJ2-7; no clear D. The germline gives CDR1 LNHNV, CDR2 YYDKDF (reference sequence). The CDR3 contains 15 residues. V was shortened by 0 bases and J by 1 base, with 10 bases between the two germline ends. The CDR3 coding sequence is TGTGCCACCAGCAGAGATAAGGTCACTTCCTACGAGCAGTACTTC. Translation gives CATSRDKVTSYEQYF.

This clonotype appeared many times. V is TRBV7-9 and J is TRBJ2-2; 7 bases are a match to TRBD1. The CDR3 is made up of 15 amino acids. V shed 5 bases and J 6 bases; nucleotides not matched to a gene: 9. Germline values: CDR1 SEHNR, CDR2 FQNEAQ (reference sequence). The DNA of the CDR3 is TGTGCCAGCAGCGGGTATGGGACAGACGCCGGGGAGCTGTTTTTT. Translated, it gives CASSGYGTDAGELFF.